This is a list of T cell receptor beta chains from one sample in a study of shared clonotypes between healthy human individuals. Only in-frame clones appear in the TCRdb table, and some are missing; sequencing was by immunoSEQ multiplex PCR. The repertoire holds about 2,200,000 clones, with 85% to 95% as singletons. The specimen was naive CD8+ T cells from PBMCs. Receptors originate from a man younger than 30 in good health. Some clones in this sample may be carry-over from other donors' samples. The CDR3 runs from the conserved cysteine through the conserved F or W. The D gene is left open where the match is weak. The size entry is marked missing in some rows and otherwise reads once, few, many or a size class.

J | size | D | V | CDR3 | DNA
TRBJ2-5 | . | TRBD1 | TRBV25-1 | CASSKQGAETQYF | TGTGCCAGCAGTAAACAGGGGGCAGAGACCCAGTACTTC
TRBJ2-7 | . | . | TRBV25-1 | CASSESPQGSGLPYEQYF | TGTGCCAGCAGTGAATCCCCGCAGGGTTCGGGGCTTCCCTACGAGCAGTACTTC
TRBJ1-2 | . | . | TRBV27 | CASSLSRGREGYTF | TGTGCCAGCAGTTTATCACGGGGGCGGGAGGGCTACACCTTC
TRBJ1-4 | . | . | TRBV15 | CATSRDNLWLDEKLFF | TGTGCCACCAGCAGAGATAATCTTTGGCTGGATGAAAAACTGTTTTTT
TRBJ1-2 | . | . | TRBV5-6 | CASSLPRARGYGYTF | TGTGCCAGCAGCTTGCCCAGGGCCCGTGGCTATGGCTACACCTTC
TRBJ2-7 | . | . | TRBV9 | CASSVGGQYSYEQYF | TGTGCCAGCAGCGTTGGGGGCCAATACTCCTACGAGCAGTACTTC
TRBJ2-1 | . | . | TRBV7-6 | CASSSGRSSYNEQFF | TGTGCCAGCAGCTCGGGTCGGAGCTCCTACAATGAGCAGTTCTTC
TRBJ2-1 | . | . | TRBV11-3 | CASSPSEGVYNEQFF | TGTGCCAGCAGCCCCTCCGAAGGGGTTTACAATGAGCAGTTCTTC
TRBJ2-5 | . | TRBD2 | TRBV7-6 | CASSATSGVQETQYF | TGTGCCAGCAGCGCGACTAGCGGGGTTCAAGAGACCCAGTACTTC
TRBJ2-2 | . | . | TRBV6-5 | CASSYAVGGNTGELFF | TGTGCCAGCAGTTACGCGGTCGGGGGGAACACCGGGGAGCTGTTTTTT
TRBJ2-7 | once | . | TRBV7-9 | CASSSRYYEQYF | TGTGCCAGCAGCTCCCGATACTACGAGCAGTACTTC
TRBJ2-7 | . | . | TRBV9 | CASSVADSYEQYF | TGTGCCAGCAGCGTAGCAGACTCCTACGAGCAGTACTTC
TRBJ2-1 | . | TRBD1 | TRBV7-9 | CASSPGGNEQFF | TGTGCCAGCAGCCCAGGGGGCAACGAGCAGTTCTTC
TRBJ2-1 | . | TRBD2 | TRBV6-1 | CASREGLADYNEQFF | TGTGCCAGCAGGGAGGGACTAGCAGACTACAATGAGCAGTTCTTC
TRBJ2-5 | . | . | TRBV14 | CASSQGSWIGGETQYF | TGTGCCAGCAGCCAAGGGTCGTGGATCGGCGGGGAGACCCAGTACTTC
TRBJ2-7 | . | TRBD1 | TRBV4-3 | CASSQDGTGFYEQYF | TGCGCCAGCAGCCAAGATGGGACAGGGTTCTACGAGCAGTACTTC
TRBJ2-7 | . | . | TRBV21-1 | CASRRPAVGYEQYF | TGTGCCAGCCGTCGGCCGGCCGTAGGCTACGAGCAGTACTTC
TRBJ2-2 | . | . | TRBV4-1 | CASSQVGRGLGRNTGELFF | TGCGCCAGCAGCCAAGTCGGGCGGGGGCTAGGGCGGAACACCGGGGAGCTGTTTTTT
TRBJ2-2 | once | . | TRBV6-5 | CASSYPQGQNTGELFF | TGTGCCAGCAGTTATCCCCAGGGTCAGAACACCGGGGAGCTGTTTTTT
TRBJ2-1 | once | . | TRBV4-2 | CASSQDLEGSHYNEQFF | TGTGCCAGCAGCCAAGATCTGGAAGGCTCGCACTACAATGAGCAGTTCTTC
TRBJ1-5 | . | TRBD1 | TRBV25-1 | CASSEDRPRPYSNQPQHF | TGTGCCAGCAGTGAGGACAGGCCTCGGCCATATAGCAATCAGCCCCAGCATTTT
TRBJ1-4 | . | . | TRBV30 | CAGGAASSNEKLFF | TGTGCCGGGGGGGCGGCATCAAGTAATGAAAAACTGTTTTTT
TRBJ1-2 | . | TRBD1 | TRBV29-1 | CSVEEGDRYGYTF | TGCAGCGTTGAAGAGGGGGACAGATATGGCTACACCTTC
TRBJ1-5 | . | TRBD1 | TRBV19 | CASSIPSDRVGNQPQHF | TGTGCCAGTAGTATCCCCTCGGACAGGGTGGGCAATCAGCCCCAGCATTTT
TRBJ2-7 | . | . | TRBV9 | CASSVGQGGDEQYF | TGTGCCAGCAGCGTAGGTCAAGGGGGGGACGAGCAGTACTTC
TRBJ2-7 | . | . | TRBV29-1 | CSVSQRSSYEQYF | TGCAGCGTGTCCCAGAGGAGCTCCTACGAGCAGTACTTC
TRBJ2-1 | . | . | TRBV27 | CASSTNLNEQFF | TGTGCCAGTTCCACCAATCTCAATGAGCAGTTCTTC
TRBJ2-7 | . | . | TRBV9 | CASSVGDNPYEQYF | TGTGCCAGCAGCGTAGGGGACAATCCCTACGAGCAGTACTTC
TRBJ2-5 | . | . | TRBV5-1 | CASSLSGRGETQYF | TGCGCCAGCAGCTTGTCAGGGCGCGGGGAGACCCAGTACTTC
TRBJ2-2 | . | . | TRBV10-1 | CASSESRGAVWRDTGELFF | TGCGCCAGCAGTGAGTCGAGAGGGGCGGTATGGAGGGACACCGGGGAGCTGTTTTTT
TRBJ2-5 | . | TRBD2 | TRBV28 | CASSPSGSWEETQYF | TGTGCCAGCAGTCCCAGCGGGAGTTGGGAAGAGACCCAGTACTTC
TRBJ2-7 | . | TRBD2 | TRBV10-3 | CAIKGTSGAYEQYF | TGTGCCATCAAAGGGACTAGCGGGGCCTACGAGCAGTACTTC
TRBJ1-1 | . | . | TRBV19 | CASSMADLGTEAFF | TGTGCCAGTAGTATGGCAGATTTGGGCACTGAAGCTTTCTTT
TRBJ2-1 | . | TRBD1 | TRBV30 | CAFNTGTVQGEQFF | TGTGCCTTTAACACCGGGACAGTACAAGGTGAGCAGTTCTTC
TRBJ2-3 | . | . | TRBV6-1 | CASSEGTLSTDTQYF | TGTGCCAGCAGTGAAGGGACCCTTAGCACAGATACGCAGTATTTT
TRBJ2-2 | . | . | TRBV9 | CASSATTGLNTGELFF | TGTGCCAGCAGCGCAACCACAGGTTTAAACACCGGGGAGCTGTTTTTT
TRBJ2-3 | . | . | TRBV30 | CAWSVVGSTDTQYF | TGTGCCTGGAGTGTAGTTGGTAGCACAGATACGCAGTATTTT
TRBJ2-1 | . | TRBD1 | TRBV19 | CASSWTGLEQFF | TGTGCCAGTAGTTGGACAGGGCTTGAGCAGTTCTTC
TRBJ2-7 | . | . | TRBV23-1 | CASSQPLPSYYEQYF | TGCGCCAGCAGTCAACCGCTGCCATCATACTACGAGCAGTACTTC
TRBJ2-5 | . | TRBD2 | TRBV5-1 | CASSLASFREGGQETQYF | TGCGCCAGCAGCTTGGCCAGTTTCCGGGAGGGGGGGCAAGAGACCCAGTACTTC
TRBJ2-7 | . | . | TRBV4-3 | CASSQHAGHPYEQYF | TGCGCCAGCAGCCAACACGCGGGCCACCCCTACGAGCAGTACTTC
TRBJ2-1 | . | TRBD2 | TRBV5-1 | CASSTSGRNEQFF | TGCGCCAGCAGTACCAGCGGGAGGAATGAGCAGTTCTTC
TRBJ2-1 | . | . | TRBV10-2 | CASLRDVRGEQFF | TGCGCCAGCCTGCGGGATGTCAGGGGTGAGCAGTTCTTC
TRBJ2-3 | once | . | TRBV9 | CASSGGEEQYF | TGTGCCAGCAGCGGAGGGGAGGAGCAGTATTTT
TRBJ2-7 | . | TRBD1 | TRBV19 | CASSDLDRGAYEQYF | TGTGCCAGTAGTGACCTGGACAGGGGTGCCTACGAGCAGTACTTC
TRBJ2-7 | . | . | TRBV9 | CASSVGMFYEQYF | TGTGCCAGCAGCGTAGGTATGTTTTACGAGCAGTACTTC
TRBJ2-3 | . | . | TRBV30 | CAWSDGTSPSTDTQYF | TGTGCCTGGAGCGACGGGACTTCTCCTAGCACAGATACGCAGTATTTT
TRBJ2-1 | once | . | TRBV4-3 | CASSRVYSGYNEQFF | TGCGCCAGCAGCCGAGTCTATAGCGGTTACAATGAGCAGTTCTTC
TRBJ2-7 | . | TRBD1 | TRBV5-6 | CASSLGGSHSYEQYF | TGTGCCAGCAGCCTAGGGGGCTCCCACTCCTACGAGCAGTACTTC
TRBJ2-7 | once | . | TRBV5-5 | CASSPGPRSYEQYF | TGTGCCAGCAGCCCAGGACCCCGTAGCTACGAGCAGTACTTC
TRBJ1-5 | . | TRBD1 | TRBV6-5 | CASSIRQGADQPQHF | TGTGCCAGCAGTATCCGACAGGGGGCCGATCAGCCCCAGCATTTT
TRBJ1-2 | . | . | TRBV5-8 | CASSLVNYGYTF | TGTGCCAGCAGCCTCGTTAACTATGGCTACACCTTC
TRBJ1-4 | once | . | TRBV7-9 | CASSLSSGGEKLFF | TGTGCCAGCAGCTTAAGTAGCGGGGGGGAAAAACTGTTTTTT
TRBJ1-2 | . | TRBD1 | TRBV19 | CASSWTGSSYYGYTF | TGTGCCAGTAGTTGGACAGGGAGTTCGTACTATGGCTACACCTTC
TRBJ1-1 | . | . | TRBV5-1 | CASSLGAEAFF | TGCGCCAGCAGCTTGGGAGCTGAAGCTTTCTTT
TRBJ2-1 | . | . | TRBV10-3 | CAISEGANNEQFF | TGTGCCATCAGTGAGGGGGCCAACAATGAGCAGTTCTTC
TRBJ1-2 | . | . | TRBV5-6 | CASSRRWERSPENYGYTF | TGTGCCAGCAGCCGGAGGTGGGAAAGATCCCCAGAAAACTATGGCTACACCTTC
TRBJ2-7 | . | TRBD2 | TRBV6-5 | CASSYRAGGLYEQYF | TGTGCCAGCAGTTACAGAGCGGGAGGCCTCTACGAGCAGTACTTC